The present entry profiles one TCR beta chain with its context. The sample is drawn from a study of blood T cell repertoires in COVID-19. The wider study: The analysed material was cDNA or gDNA that came from T cells, B-cell-depleted T cells, or PBMCs.

Measured with immunoSEQ multiplex PCR; TCRdb has only the in-frame clones, and not every one. In the table there are about 300,000 clones, approximately 87% of which are singletons. The V and J ends lost 3 bases and 9 bases respectively, with 20 bases between them. The CDR3 consists of 15 residues. CDR1 and CDR2 from the germline V gene are SGHTA and FQGNSA. The source of this sequence is a woman between 35 and 50 years old who had recovered from COVID-19. The specimen was peripheral blood. This rearrangement joins TRBV7-2 to TRBJ1-2; tentatively, D is TRBD1 (5 bases). The CDR3, as DNA: TGTGCCAGCAGCTTCCGTGCGGGGGGGGTATTAAGCTACACCTTC. Protein: CASSFRAGGVLSYTF.